This T cell receptor (beta chain) was identified during a study of cytomegalovirus exposure and HLA in healthy donors. Study as a whole: T cells numbering around 190 million yielded approximately 100 million unique TCR beta sequences in an earlier analysis. Study-level results: An apparent linkage of common viral pathogens to several of the most significant clusters emerged in a later analysis. Researchers left out some V segments, among them TRBV6-2 and TRBV6-3, as indistinguishable.

V lost 5 bases to trimming and J lost 0 bases; unmatched junction nucleotides: 11. This CDR3 region has 19 residues. Germline V lookup: CDR1 SEHNR, CDR2 FQNEAQ (reference sequence). On this clone: Its specificity is unknown.

Vbeta (60) and Jbeta (13) primers were used in the PCR. In the original processing: Approximately 78 million unique TCR beta chains, roughly 11 million of them shared, were counted by a later analysis. Profiled with immunoSEQ multiplex PCR; TCRdb holds only in-frame clones, not every one. Clonal size and the V and J genes are those of that table, whereas D and trimming came from the DNA. The data contain 110,000 to 150,000 clones, 75% to 80% of them singletons. The source material was PBMCs. The chain uses TRBV7-9 and TRBJ1-4; 11 bases line up with TRBD1. This sequence was found in a woman younger than 30 in good health and CMV-seropositive. CDR3 in amino acids: CASSISGTGGVATNEKLFF. CDR3 in DNA: TGTGCCAGCAGCATTTCCGGGACAGGGGGTGTTGCAACTAATGAAAAACTGTTTTTT.